This T cell receptor beta chain was captured in a study of blood T cells in healthy people across ages (dated by TCRdb to between 2014 and 2017). Some background on the complete study: Template switching captured roughly one uniquely barcoded TCR beta cDNA molecule per two T cells in model experiments. The study measured age-related changes in TCR beta repertoire diversity using deep sequencing normalized with unique cDNA molecular identifiers. The donors were divided into four age groups: young (average approximately 17 years), middle-aged (approximately 39), aged (roughly 66) and long-lived (roughly 82). To avoid experimental bias, donors of different ages were randomly spread across the sequencing lanes. Using the same blood draw, the study looked at two additional independent replicas of 1 million unique cDNA reads for two donors, one aged 18 to 30 and the other aged 80 or older. General findings and caveats noted by the study authors: As age increased, observed TCR beta diversity per million T cells dropped in a roughly linear way, and a significant reduction was already evident by age 40. Compared with the aged group, the long-lived group had more naive CD4+ T cells, fewer expanded clones and increased TCR diversity, suggesting age selection. Observed TCR beta diversity correlated strongly with the percentage of naive T cells measured by flow cytometry. Since profiling was done on bulk unsorted PBMCs, naive and antigen-experienced compartments could not be conclusively compared. Because donor CMV infection status was unknown, age-related changes in expanded clonotypes were potentially confounded. Estimates of total diversity from one million sequenced T cells were regarded as lower bounds and underestimates.

Systemically healthy Caucasian individuals from Russia, some 38 in total and aged about 6 to 95 years, were included as donors. Roughly 10 milliliters of peripheral blood were collected from each donor into EDTA-treated Vacutainer tubes. Ficoll-Paque density-gradient centrifugation was used to isolate PBMCs, with at least 6.5 million per sample. Trizol reagent was used to extract total RNA from the PBMCs, yielding at least 6 micrograms per sample. For every donor, flow cytometry on a PBMC aliquot measured the percentage of naive CD45RAhigh/CD27high T cells. V is pared back by 6 bases and J by 8 bases, with 25 bases lying between the germline termini. From the germline V gene, CDR1 is ENHRY and CDR2 is SYGVKD. The CDR3 covers 16 residues, taking in both the cysteine and the phenylalanine. The read is trimmed to its CDR3 DNA, 48 bases read in frame from base 1. Library prep was done by 5' RACE. TCRdb shows the sequencer as Illumina HiSeq 2500. A second roughly 7 to 11 cycle PCR used a sample-barcoded 5' primer and a J-beta primer mix. A template-switch 5' adaptor carrying 12 random nucleotides introduced a unique molecular identifier onto each TCR beta cDNA molecule. Each sample yielded at least 3 million CDR3-containing paired-end reads. First-strand cDNA was synthesized from all RNA with the Mint cDNA synthesis kit, primed by a TRBC-specific oligonucleotide. After uracil-DNA glycosylase treatment, a first 18-cycle PCR used universal primers M1SS and BC2_uni_R on all cDNA. In the paper's pipeline: Each sample was normalized by randomly selecting 1 million high-quality reads, each carrying a distinct molecular identifier. Instead of being binned into consensus sequences, reads that shared molecular identifiers were thrown out. CDR3 identification, clonotype clustering and error correction used MiTCR with a Q25 quality threshold and the strictest error-elimination algorithm. Lower-bound total TCR beta diversity was estimated with a nonparametric unseen species model using Euler transformation. The public reads were reanalyzed by TCRdb: fastp trimming at Q25, MiXCR alignment, in-frame beta chains only. Rows matching on CDR3 protein sequence are summarized as one entry with the most common DNA and genes. These V and J calls originate from TCRdb's pipeline instead of the authors' own analysis. The sample table contains 1.2 million to 1.5 million distinct CDR3 sequences; only one count was recorded for approximately 60% of them. The ten top clones hold 6.5% to 8% of the sample.

With respect to this clonotype: It has no known antigen specificity. Per-base qualities were not stored, and no clone one base away is much larger.

The chain is made from TRBV10-3 and TRBJ1-2, with the D gene not confidently named. Sequencing was performed on blood. This sequence originates from a young man in good health. The CDR3 here reads CAIRSAEGNQGHGYTF. The DNA sequence follows: TGTGCCATCAGAAGCGCAGAGGGTAACCAAGGTCACGGCTACACCTTC.